The present entry profiles one TCR beta chain with its context. The sample originates from a study of cytomegalovirus exposure and HLA in healthy donors. With 60 Vbeta and 13 Jbeta primers, the PCR was carried out. Assay: immunoSEQ multiplex PCR; the TCRdb copy retains only in-frame clones and omits some. Of approximately 160,000 clones listed, more than 65% are singletons. Sample: PBMCs. This TCR came from a male donor in good health and CMV-seronegative.

The CDR3 spells CAISGKPGLAGGYEQYF. The CDR3 DNA is TGTGCCATCAGTGGAAAACCGGGACTAGCGGGGGGCTACGAGCAGTACTTC. The J gene is TRBJ2-7, the V gene TRBV10-3, with 15 bases lining up with TRBD2. CDR1 and CDR2 from the germline V gene are ENHRY and SYGVKD. The CDR3 length is 17 residues. With 4 bases clipped from V and 3 bases from J, the junction kept 7 bases outside the gene matches.